What follows are 24 T cell receptor beta chains derived from one specimen sequenced in a study of breast tumors, draining lymph nodes, adjacent tissues (dated by TCRdb to 2016 to 2017). The receptor library was made with multiplex PCR. For sequencing, an Illumina HiSeq 2000 was employed. TCRdb handled the public reads itself, with Q25 trimming in fastp and clone calling in MiXCR, and kept productive beta chains. Each CDR3 protein gets just one entry, which takes the most common genes and DNA from the rows behind it. The sample has 85,000 to 120,000 distinct CDR3 sequences on record, roughly 29% of them singletons. Clones ranked in the top ten supply approximately 6% of the sample. Lymph node samples were obtained from the axillary draining lymph nodes of breast cancer patients. The sample consisted of axillary lymph node tissue. These receptors were taken from a female donor with breast cancer. Some clones in this sample may be carry-over from other donors' samples.

The chain carries TRBV6-2 or TRBV6-3 and TRBJ2-5; D unclear. V lost 5 bases, J lost 5 bases, and 6 bases lay in between. The CDR3 is 11 residues long. Looked up from germline, CDR1 is MNHEY and CDR2 is SVGEGT. The CDR3 spells CASSHGETQYF. The CDR3 DNA reads as TGTGCCAGCAGTCACGGGGAGACCCAGTACTTC.

This clonotype occurred many times. This chain connects TRBV13 to TRBJ2-3; D perhaps matches TRBD1 (6 bases). The germline V gene encodes CDR1 PRHDT and CDR2 FYEKMQ (reference sequence). This CDR3 has 15 amino acids. The ends were cut back, 5 bases at V and 6 bases at J, with 18 bases in the middle. CDR3 DNA: TGTGCCAGCAGCCACCACCCCAACAGGGAGGATACGCAGTATTTT. Translating gives CASSHHPNREDTQYF.

This clonotype was counted ten times or more. The rearrangement links TRBV19 to TRBJ2-1, with D tentatively TRBD2 (5 bases). CDR1 LNHDA and CDR2 SQIVND come from the germline V gene (reference sequence). V lost 7 bases, J lost 3 bases, and 7 bases lay in between. The CDR3 is 12 residues long. CDR3: CASKRGYNEQFF. The CDR3 nucleotides are TGTGCCAGTAAACGGGGCTACAATGAGCAGTTCTTC.

This clonotype occurred many times. CDR3 loop: CASSSGLATNTGELFF. In DNA, the CDR3 is TGTGCCAGCAGCTCGGGACTAGCGACAAACACCGGGGAGCTGTTTTTT. The V gene is TRBV7-2, the J gene TRBJ2-2, with 10 bases matching TRBD2. The trim removed 4 bases at V and 2 bases at J, leaving 4 bases unmatched. This CDR3 is 16 amino acids long. Germline V CDR1 and CDR2: SGHTA, FQGNSA.

There are many counts of this clonotype. The gene calls are TRBV14 and TRBJ1-3; D might be TRBD1 (5 bases). The CDR3 extends over 19 amino acids. V lost 0 bases and J lost 5, with 23 bases in between. Germline V lookup: CDR1 SGHDN, CDR2 FVKESK. The CDR3 DNA follows: TGTGCCAGCAGCCAAGATTGGGTTAGTTGGACGGACATTAGAAACACCATATATTTT. The encoded protein is CASSQDWVSWTDIRNTIYF.

About this clonotype itself: Since a much larger clone is just one base distant, this may be a read error. V gene TRBV10-1 combines with J gene TRBJ2-7; D assignment may be TRBD1 or TRBD2 (5 bases each). This CDR3 has 15 residues. Germline CDR1 WNHNN, CDR2 SYGVQD (reference sequence). CDR3 in amino acids: CASSPGPGSSYEQCF. In DNA form, the CDR3 reads TGCGCCAGCAGTCCGGGACCGGGAAGCTCCTACGAGCAGTGCTTC.

Points on this clonotype: The limits of the CDR3 on the DNA are not certain, so only TCRdb's listed CDR3 is given. This chain uses TRBV7-8 with TRBJ2-7; the table's D call, TRBD2, has no DNA check behind it. The CDR3 contains 21 residues when both ends are counted. The germline CDR1 and CDR2 sequences are SGHVS and FQNEAQ. CDR3 sequence: CASSIYLCSVAGLAGGDEQYF.

Concerning this clonotype: Relative to the germline gene, one junction end is altered; a read error may explain this. The chain combines TRBV24-1 with TRBJ2-6; D possibly uses TRBD1 or TRBD2 (6 bases each). Germline V CDR1 and CDR2: KGHDR, SFDVKD. This CDR3 contains 16 residues. The CDR3 region has the DNA TGTGCCACCAGTGATTCTTCGCTTGGGGGGCGCGGCACTGAAGCTTTC. This codes for CATSDSSLGGRGTEAF.

This clonotype was seen ten or more times. This chain uses TRBV24-1 with TRBJ2-1, with 7 nucleotides matching TRBD1. The length of the CDR3 is 16 residues. Germline V lookup: CDR1 KGHDR, CDR2 SFDVKD. After removal of 4 bases from V and 7 bases from J, the junction contained 12 bases not matched to a gene. The CDR3 DNA follows: TGTGCCACCAGTGACTCGGCCGAGGGGGCTTGGAATGAGCAGTTCTTC. It is translated as CATSDSAEGAWNEQFF.

The chain links TRBV7-9 to TRBJ2-7, with D possibly matching TRBD2 (6 bases). The CDR3 contains 15 residues. V was clipped by 5 bases and J by 0 bases, with 14 bases between them. Germline V gene data show CDR1 as SEHNR and CDR2 as FQNEAQ (reference sequence). The CDR3 DNA is TGTGCCAGCAGCCTTGGGACTTTCAGCTCCTACGAGCAGTACTTC. The encoded protein is CASSLGTFSSYEQYF. Variable domain in full (rest from reference TRBV7-9 and TRBJ2-7): DTGVSQNPRHKITKRGQNVTFRCDPISEHNRLYWYRQTLGQGPEFLTYFQNEAQLEKSRLLSDRFSAERPKGSFSTLEIQRTEQGDSAMYLCASSLGTFSSYEQYFGPGTRLTVT.

In this sample, this clonotype turned up many times. This chain uses TRBV3-2 with TRBJ2-1; the DNA was not compared with TRBD2, the D call given in the table. TRBV3-2 is a pseudogene. The CDR3 has 20 amino acids. CDR3 sequence: CASSPGLRGGSRSSYNEQFF. The DNA of the CDR3 is TGTGCCAGCAGCCCAGGACTGCGGGGGGGCTCAAGAAGCTCCTACAATGAGCAGTTCTTC.

The chain combines TRBV10-1 with TRBJ2-1; D gene uncertain. The CDR3 loop spans 16 amino acids. Per germline, CDR1 WNHNN and CDR2 SYGVQD (reference sequence). Between the trimmed V and J ends, which lost 0 bases and 0 bases, there was a span of 9 bases. The CDR3 nucleotides are TGCGCCAGCAGTGAGTCTGTGGTTAGCTCCTACAATGAGCAGTTCTTC. This gives the protein CASSESVVSSYNEQFF.

The chain employs TRBV4-2 and TRBJ2-2; 9 nucleotides line up with TRBD1. The ends lost 4 bases at V and 3 bases at J; junction bases unmatched: 6. CDR1 is LGHNA and CDR2 is YNFKEQ in the germline V gene. The CDR3 totals 16 residues. CDR3 DNA sequence: TGTGCCAGCAGCCCGGGACAGGGATCGGACACCGGGGAGCTGTTTTTT. This translates into CASSPGQGSDTGELFF.

This clonotype appeared many times. The rearrangement links TRBV5-5 to TRBJ2-2, with a tentative D call TRBD2 (6 bases). The CDR3 length is 16 residues. Germline loops: CDR1 SGHKS, CDR2 YYEKEE (reference sequence). Trimming pared 4 bases from V and 1 base from J, leaving 14 bases between. In nucleotides, the CDR3 is TGTGCCAGCAGCCCTGGGGAGGTTTGGAACACCGGGGAGCTGTTTTTT. Translation: CASSPGEVWNTGELFF.

The table lists this clonotype with many counts. The chain has TRBV20-1 and TRBJ2-5; 7 nucleotides line up with TRBD2. The CDR3 has 13 amino acids. Trimming at V came to 5 bases and at J to 2 bases, leaving 5 bases not matched to a gene. Germline CDR1 and CDR2: DFQATT and SNEGSKA (reference sequence). In DNA form, the CDR3 reads TGCAGTGCTCAAATGGGGGGGCAAGAGACCCAGTACTTC. Residues: CSAQMGGQETQYF.

The rearrangement links TRBV11-2 to TRBJ1-1, with D perhaps matching TRBD1 (5 bases). The CDR3 is 14 residues long. V gave up 1 base and J gave up 4 bases, with 10 bases separating them. Germline loops: CDR1 SGHAT, CDR2 FQNNGV. The CDR3 bases are TGTGCCAGCAGCTTAGCTCAGGGATCCACTGAAGCTTTCTTT. Protein sequence: CASSLAQGSTEAFF.

Relative to its sample, this clonotype is medium-sized. The gene calls are TRBV20-1 and TRBJ2-5; D might be TRBD1 (6 bases). Germline V gives CDR1 DFQATT, CDR2 SNEGSKA (reference sequence). The CDR3 sequence is 15 residues long. Trimming cost V 0 bases and J 2 bases, with 13 bases left between them. Written as DNA, the CDR3 is TGCAGTGCTAGAGACCCCGGGACACCACAAGAGACCCAGTACTTC. The encoded protein is CSARDPGTPQETQYF.

This clonotype was seen only a few times. This may be a read error: a much more frequent sequence differs by one nucleotide. V is TRBV20-1 and J is TRBJ1-5, with TRBD1 matching 9 bases. Germline V gives CDR1 DFQATT, CDR2 SNEGSKA (reference sequence). This CDR3 region has 16 residues. V trimming: 2 bases; J trimming: 3 bases; junction bases outside the gene matches: 8. CDR3 sequence reads: CSARPSTGGTNQPQHF. CDR3 nucleotide sequence: TGCAGTGCTAGACCCTCTACAGGGGGCACCAATCAGCCCCAGCATTTT.

Notes on this clonotype: Germline is not matched at one junction end, which may reflect a read error. The gene calls are TRBV9 and TRBJ2-1, with 7 bases aligning to TRBD1. CDR1 and CDR2 from the germline V gene are SGDLS and YYNGEE. CDR3 length equals 16 residues. The CDR3 is CASSVGDRTGRNAQFF. CDR3 DNA: TGTGCCAGCAGCGTAGGGGATCGGACAGGCCGCAATGCGCAGTTCTTC.

V gene TRBV6-2 or TRBV6-3 combines with J gene TRBJ2-3, with 7 nucleotides matching TRBD1. The CDR3 is made up of 14 amino acids. Trimming removed 0 bases from V and 6 bases from J; junction bases left unmatched: 3. Germline assignment: CDR1 MNHEY and CDR2 SVGEGT. CDR3 nucleotides: TGTGCCAGCAGTTACTCAGGGGGCGTTGATACGCAGTATTTT. This gives the protein CASSYSGGVDTQYF.

This clonotype occurred many times. The chain has TRBV6-4 and TRBJ2-1; TRBD1 matches at 11 bases. Germline trimming cut 4 bases from V and 4 bases from J; bases unmatched to any gene: 9. CDR1 is MRHNA, CDR2 SNTAGT, per germline. The CDR3 sequence is 17 residues long. The CDR3 DNA reads as TGTGCCAGCAGTGCTTGGAGGACAGGGGGCTCATACAATGAGCAGTTCTTC. This translates into CASSAWRTGGSYNEQFF.

Points on this clonotype: A much larger clone differs from this one at a single base, so this may be a read error. The chain recombines TRBV5-4 with TRBJ2-3, with 8 bases fitting TRBD2. The CDR3 loop spans 15 amino acids. The V gene's germline CDR1 is SGHNT and CDR2 YYREEE (reference sequence). The J segment lost 2 bases and the V segment lost 1 base, leaving 3 bases of the junction unmatched. The CDR3 bases are TGTGCCAGCAGCTTGCGGCGGGGGGTCACAGATACGCAGTATTTT. Its translation: CASSLRRGVTDTQYF.

This clonotype appeared many times. The chain links TRBV4-1 to TRBJ2-7, with TRBD2 as a possible D gene (6 bases). Germline V lookup: CDR1 MGHRA, CDR2 YSYEKL. V was trimmed by 3 bases and J by 0 bases, leaving 15 bases between them. The CDR3 is made up of 16 amino acids. CDR3 in DNA: TGCGCCAGCAGCCATGTCCGGGACGGGAGCTCCTACGAGCAGTACTTC. Amino acid sequence: CASSHVRDGSSYEQYF.

This clonotype was counted at least ten times. This chain joins TRBV4-2 and TRBJ2-5, with D perhaps TRBD1 (6 bases). Germline lookup yields CDR1 LGHNA and CDR2 YNFKEQ. The V and J ends lost 1 base and 5 bases respectively, with 20 bases between them. CDR3 length equals 17 residues. This CDR3 reads CASSQALTGKERETQYF. CDR3 nucleotides: TGTGCCAGCAGCCAAGCTCTAACAGGGAAAGAGAGGGAGACCCAGTACTTC.